A selection of T cell receptor beta chains follows, all from one sample in a study of T cell responses to AZD1222 COVID-19 vaccine. The assay was immunoSEQ multiplex PCR, and TCRdb's table has in-frame clones only and misses some. The profile shows roughly 130,000 clones, about 91% of them singletons. The specimen comprised peripheral blood, sampled on day 0 of AZD1222 vaccination. Receptors were obtained from an adult in good health. Both conserved end residues are part of each CDR3. D genes are given only for firm matches. Clone size is not always given. Where it is, it says once, few, many or a class for expanded clones.

cdr3_nt cdr3_aa d_call v_call clone_size j_call
TGTGCCAGCAGCCAACTAGTTCCGGCCGGGGAGCTGTTTTTT CASSQLVPAGELFF - TRBV3-1/TRBV3-2 - TRBJ2-2
TGTGCCAGCAGTCCCCCGGGAGGCGGGCAGCCCCAGCATTTT CASSPPGGGQPQHF - TRBV6-5 - TRBJ1-5
TGTGCCAGTTCTACCGGGACAGGGTTCTACGAGCAGTACTTC CASSTGTGFYEQYF TRBD1 TRBV19 - TRBJ2-7
TGTGCCAGGAAAAGGCTCGAGCAGTACTTC CARKRLEQYF - TRBV27 - TRBJ2-7
TGTGCCAGCTCACCCATAGAAGAGGCTGAAGCTTTCTTT CASSPIEEAEAFF - TRBV18 - TRBJ1-1
TGTGCCAGTAGTATCGGCAGGGACCTATTCTTC CASSIGRDLFF - TRBV19 - TRBJ2-1
TGTGCCAGTAGTTGGGGAGGGCCCTACAATGAGCAGTTCTTC CASSWGGPYNEQFF TRBD2 TRBV19 - TRBJ2-1
TGCGCCAGCAGCTTGGAGGGAGCGGAGACCCAGTACTTC CASSLEGAETQYF - TRBV5-1 - TRBJ2-5
TGTGCCAGCTCACCACCGGAGGAGGGGGCATTTGGGATTACGTTCTTC CASSPPEEGAFGITFF - TRBV18 - TRBJ2-1
TGCAGCGCCCTGGTGGGGGGCAATCAGCCCCAGCATTTT CSALVGGNQPQHF - TRBV29-1 - TRBJ1-5
TGTGCCAGCAGTTTTGGCCAGTCTGGCTACACCTTC CASSFGQSGYTF - TRBV12-3/TRBV12-4 - TRBJ1-2
TGTGCCAGCAGCTTAGAGCCAGGGTTGAGTTCACCCCTCCACTTT CASSLEPGLSSPLHF - TRBV7-8 - TRBJ1-6
TGCAGCGTCCCCGAGGGCTCTGGGGCCAACGTCCTGACTTTC CSVPEGSGANVLTF - TRBV29-1 - TRBJ2-6
TGTGCCAGCAGCTCGGGACAGGGACTAGCGGGAATCACAGATACGCAGTATTTT CASSSGQGLAGITDTQYF TRBD2 TRBV7-9 - TRBJ2-3
TGTGCCAGCAGTCCTCGGGAGACCCAGTACTTC CASSPRETQYF - TRBV25-1 - TRBJ2-5
TGTGCCAGCAGCGCCGGACTAGCGGGAGGGCGGGCAGATACGCAGTATTTT CASSAGLAGGRADTQYF TRBD2 TRBV9 - TRBJ2-3
TGTGCCAGCAGCTTGAGCGGTCAGCCCCAGCATTTT CASSLSGQPQHF - TRBV5-6 - TRBJ1-5
TGTGCCAGTAAAGGGGGGGGACGACGTCAGCCCCAGCATTTT CASKGGGRRQPQHF - TRBV19 - TRBJ1-5
TGTGCCAGCAGTTACTCTGGCGGCGGAGGTTCACCCCTCCACTTT CASSYSGGGGSPLHF - TRBV6-5 - TRBJ1-6
TGTGCCAGCAGTTACTCGAAGGGCTACGAGCAGTACTTC CASSYSKGYEQYF - TRBV6-5 - TRBJ2-7
TGTGCCAGCAGTGAGGGAGATATGAACACTGAAGCTTTCTTT CASSEGDMNTEAFF - TRBV6-4 few TRBJ1-1
TGTGCCAGCAGACGGATACTAGCGGGAGCGCGGGAGCAGTACTTC CASRRILAGAREQYF TRBD2 TRBV27 once TRBJ2-7